The entry below describes one T cell receptor (beta chain). The data originate from a study of blood T cell repertoires in COVID-19. For the study at large: The samples span acute and convalescent COVID-19 from the United States, Italy and Spain.

Method: immunoSEQ multiplex PCR; TCRdb's copy keeps in-frame clones and lacks some. Found here are some 110,000 clones, around 90% of them singletons; the top ten hold around 5.8%. The CDR3 has 15 amino acids. In germline, CDR1 is SGHRS, CDR2 YFSETQ. Trimming cost V 7 bases and J 0 bases; bases outside gene matches: 6. The TCR originated in a human donor in a cohort sampled during active COVID-19. The chain links TRBV5-1 to TRBJ2-1; 8 positions match TRBD2. The sequenced sample consisted of peripheral blood. The CDR3, as DNA: TGCGCCAGCGGAAAAGCGGGGGCCTCCTACAATGAGCAGTTCTTC. Protein sequence: CASGKAGASYNEQFF.